This T cell receptor (beta chain) was profiled in a study of regulatory T cells in long-lasting Graves disease. Across the study: It was over 5 years of antithyroid drugs, with positive TSH receptor antibodies, that meant persistent Graves' disease.

This CDR3 spans 14 amino acids. Germline V lookup: CDR1 LNHDA, CDR2 SQIVND (reference sequence). V was shortened by 2 bases and J by 2 bases, with 7 bases between the two germline ends. Combining iRepertoire HTBI primers with Arm-PCR of CDR3 regions, the authors built TCR beta libraries. TCRdb itself ran the multiplex PCR reads through MiXCR, one entry per CDR3 protein. The sample shows 400,000 or so distinct CDR3 sequences, 23% of them seen only once. Regarding time point: persistent/refractory GD, antithyroid drugs over 5 years with positive TRAb. Scientists built the TCR library using RNA that was extracted from PBMCs. Patients of an endocrinology department in Xi'an, China, were included.

This receptor was taken from a female donor with Graves disease. The material sequenced was peripheral blood mononuclear cells (PBMCs), taken when the disease was refractory, from a patient treated with antithyroid drugs. The J gene is TRBJ1-5, the V gene TRBV19; D may be TRBD1 (6 bases). This chain's CDR3 is CASSIRQGNQPQHF. CDR3 in DNA: TGTGCCAGTAGTATAAGACAGGGCAATCAGCCCCAGCATTTT.